Shown below are 26 T cell receptor beta chains from a single sample sequenced in a study of shared clonotypes between healthy human individuals (dated by TCRdb to 2020 to 2021). Libraries were constructed by the immunoSEQ multiplex PCR assay. The table was pulled from immuneACCESS by TCRdb, which kept in-frame rearrangements only. Such tables lose some clones; where checked, under half of the loss comes from unresolved V genes, and the rest has no known cause. The sample records about 450,000 clones, 79% of which are singletons. Jointly, the top ten make up about 12% of the sample. The sample taken for sequencing was PBMCs. Receptors originate from a woman between 40 and 50 years old in good health. Some clones in this sample may be carry-over from other donors' samples.

The V gene is TRBV9, the J gene TRBJ2-7; D gene ambiguous. The V and J ends lost 0 bases and 4 bases respectively, with 14 bases between them. Germline CDR1 and CDR2: SGDLS and YYNGEE. The CDR3 contains 15 residues. The CDR3 coding sequence is TGTGCCAGCAGCGTAGCCCCAGGCTTGACGTACGAGCAGTACTTC. It yields the protein CASSVAPGLTYEQYF.

This sequence joins TRBV6-1 and TRBJ2-7, with 14 nucleotides matching TRBD2. This CDR3 is 17 amino acids long. J gave up 4 bases and V 1 base, and 6 bases lay outside the gene matches. CDR1 MNHNS and CDR2 SASEGT come from the germline V gene. The CDR3 DNA reads as TGTGCCAGCAGTGAAGGACTAGCGGGAGGGCCGGGGTACGAGCAGTACTTC. Translated, it gives CASSEGLAGGPGYEQYF.

The chain joins TRBV4-2 to TRBJ2-5; TRBD1 matches 10 bases. Germline trimming cut 0 bases from V and 5 bases from J; bases unmatched to any gene: 12. This CDR3 region has 18 residues. Germline V CDR1 and CDR2: LGHNA, YNFKEQ. The CDR3 DNA is TGTGCCAGCAGCCAAGAAGGGTACGCGACAGGGGGCTGGGAGACCCAGTACTTC. Protein: CASSQEGYATGGWETQYF.

V gene TRBV27 combines with J gene TRBJ2-1; 8 nucleotides agree with TRBD2. Germline V gives CDR1 MNHEY, CDR2 SMNVEV (reference sequence). Trimming at V came to 4 bases and at J to 4 bases, leaving 6 bases not matched to a gene. This CDR3 contains 15 residues. Here the CDR3 reads CASSSSGSGYNEQFF. In DNA form, the CDR3 reads TGTGCCAGCAGTTCAAGCGGGAGTGGTTACAATGAGCAGTTCTTC.

V is TRBV2 and J is TRBJ1-2; D may be TRBD1 (6 bases). Germline V CDR1 and CDR2: SNHLY, FYNNEI. V lost 2 bases, J lost 7 bases, and 11 bases lay in between. This CDR3 is built from 13 residues. CDR3 sequence (DNA): TGTGCCAGCAGTGAAACAGGGTTGGCTGGCTACACCTTC. This encodes CASSETGLAGYTF.

This clone was found once. This chain links TRBV2 with TRBJ2-7; 7 bases are shared with TRBD2. The CDR3 length is 13 residues. CDR1 and CDR2 from the germline V gene are SNHLY and FYNNEI. Trimming took 6 bases from V and 5 from J; bases not matched to a gene: 7. The CDR3 here is CASSWGGRNEQYF. DNA for the CDR3: TGTGCCAGCAGCTGGGGCGGGAGAAACGAGCAGTACTTC.

This clone was seen a handful of times. The V and J genes are TRBV7-2 and TRBJ1-1, with a possible D match to TRBD1 (6 bases). The CDR3 spans 14 residues. The V end lost 7 bases, the J end lost 5 bases, and 17 bases lay between the germline ends. Germline values: CDR1 SGHTA, CDR2 FQGNSA. The CDR3: CASTKWDTRTEAFF. CDR3 nucleotide sequence: TGTGCCAGCACCAAGTGGGACACTCGAACTGAAGCTTTCTTT.

The table lists this clone with a count of one. This chain joins TRBV7-2 and TRBJ2-1; TRBD1 matches at 7 bases. Germline CDR1 is SGHTA and CDR2 is FQGNSA. V lost 8 bases and J lost 8; bases outside the gene matches: 9. CDR3 length: 13 amino acids. The CDR3 reads CASRDRGRDEQFF. CDR3 DNA: TGTGCCAGCCGGGACAGAGGCCGAGATGAGCAGTTCTTC.

The CDR3 reads CASSIGQGEQFF. Here the CDR3 DNA reads TGTGCCAGCAGCATCGGACAGGGCGAGCAGTTCTTC. The J gene is TRBJ2-1, the V gene TRBV7-2; the match to TRBD1 covers 8 bases. The CDR3 is made up of 12 amino acids. Germline V gene data show CDR1 as SGHTA and CDR2 as FQGNSA. V trimming: 5 bases; J trimming: 10 bases; junction bases outside the gene matches: 4.

The chain joins TRBV11-2 to TRBJ2-5; 7 bases agree with TRBD2. The V gene end was trimmed by 5 bases and the J gene end by 2 bases; junction bases not matched to a gene: 5. The CDR3 loop spans 14 amino acids. The germline CDR1 and CDR2 sequences are SGHAT and FQNNGV. The CDR3: CASSIGTNQETQYF. The CDR3 coding sequence is TGTGCCAGCAGCATCGGGACTAATCAAGAGACCCAGTACTTC.

V and J are TRBV6-5 and TRBJ2-3; D gene uncertain. V was clipped by 6 bases and J by 2 bases, with 15 bases between them. CDR1 is MNHEY and CDR2 is SVGAGI in the germline V gene. This CDR3 contains 15 residues. The CDR3 loop reads CASSSFARVTDTQYF. The CDR3 DNA reads TGTGCCAGCAGCTCCTTTGCCCGAGTCACAGATACGCAGTATTTT.

The J gene is TRBJ2-7, the V gene TRBV7-2, with D tentatively TRBD2 (6 bases). CDR3 length equals 18 residues. V was trimmed by 1 base and J by 0 bases, leaving 19 bases between them. Germline CDR1 is SGHTA and CDR2 is FQGNSA. This CDR3 reads CASSLDGAGQYSSYEQYF. The CDR3 DNA reads as TGTGCCAGCAGCTTAGATGGTGCGGGGCAGTATAGCTCCTACGAGCAGTACTTC.

This chain connects TRBV7-2 to TRBJ1-4, with a tentative D call TRBD1 (6 bases). Germline-derived CDR1 and CDR2 are SGHTA and FQGNSA. The germline V and J ends were trimmed by 5 bases and 7 bases, with 17 bases remaining between them. This CDR3 comprises 15 residues. The CDR3 region has the DNA TGTGCCAGCAGCCTCTCCGTGGGGGCGCTTGAAAAACTGTTTTTT. The encoded protein is CASSLSVGALEKLFF. The whole variable domain, filled in from reference TRBV7-2 and TRBJ1-4, reads GAGVSQSPSNKVTEKGKDVELRCDPISGHTALYWYRQSLGQGLEFLIYFQGNSAPDKSGLPSDRFSAERTGGSVSTLTIQRTQQEDSAVYLCASSLSVGALEKLFFGSGTQLSVL.

The chain is built from TRBV7-9 and TRBJ1-1; perhaps TRBD1 as D (5 bases). CDR1 is SEHNR and CDR2 is FQNEAQ in the germline V gene (reference sequence). V was clipped by 5 bases and J by 7 bases, with 11 bases between them. The CDR3 has 12 amino acids. CDR3 loop: CASSLGPGEAFF. The CDR3 coding sequence is TGTGCCAGCAGCCTGGGGCCGGGTGAAGCTTTCTTT.

The gene calls are TRBV28 and TRBJ1-2, with unresolved D. The germline gives CDR1 MDHEN, CDR2 SYDVKM. The CDR3 has 12 amino acids. V dropped 8 bases and J dropped 2 bases, with 9 bases sitting between them. The CDR3 DNA follows: TGTGCCAGCTGCGGCAGGAACTATGGCTACACCTTC. Translation: CASCGRNYGYTF.

This chain joins TRBV28 and TRBJ2-2; TRBD2 is a possible D gene (7 bases). V was pared by 5 bases and J by 3 bases, with 16 bases between. The CDR3 sequence is 16 residues long. In germline, CDR1 is MDHEN, CDR2 SYDVKM. The CDR3 nucleotides are TGTGCCAGCAGTCCACCCCAGGGGAGGGACACCGGGGAGCTGTTTTTT. Its translation is CASSPPQGRDTGELFF.

This clone came up many times. This same CDR3 is encoded by further DNA sequences in the sample. This rearrangement joins TRBV6-1 to TRBJ2-1; 13 nucleotides align to TRBD2. Germline trimming cut 4 bases from V and 6 bases from J; bases unmatched to any gene: 3. CDR1 and CDR2 from the germline V gene are MNHNS and SASEGT. The CDR3 is 15 residues long. Written as DNA, the CDR3 is TGTGCCAGCAGTGGACTAGCGGGAGGTGGCAATGAGCAGTTCTTC. It codes for CASSGLAGGGNEQFF.

The V call is TRBV21-1, the J call TRBJ2-3; the D segment call TRBD1 is taken from the table without a DNA check. TRBV21-1 is given as a pseudogene. The CDR3 totals 15 residues. Here the CDR3 DNA reads TGTGCCAGCAGTTTTGAGGGGGCGTCCACAGATACGCAGTATTTT. This translates into CASSFEGASTDTQYF.

This clone has just one count. This chain links TRBV15 with TRBJ2-1, with D possibly matching TRBD2 (6 bases). Trimming pared 1 base from V and 6 bases from J, leaving 7 bases between. There are 13 residues in the CDR3. In germline, CDR1 is LNHNV, CDR2 YYDKDF (reference sequence). The DNA for the CDR3 is TGTGCCACCAGCAGAGGGGGACTCAATGAGCAGTTCTTC. Its protein is CATSRGGLNEQFF.

The rearrangement uses TRBV7-9 and TRBJ2-1; TRBD1 aligns across 7 bases. CDR3 length equals 15 residues. Looked up from germline, CDR1 is SEHNR and CDR2 is FQNEAQ (reference sequence). With 5 bases clipped from V and 4 bases from J, the junction kept 8 bases outside the gene matches. CDR3 nucleotide sequence: TGTGCCAGCAGCACCGAGAGGGGGCTTTACAATGAGCAGTTCTTC. It is translated as CASSTERGLYNEQFF. Based on the CDR3 plus reference TRBV7-9 and TRBJ2-1, the full variable domain is DTGVSQNPRHKITKRGQNVTFRCDPISEHNRLYWYRQTLGQGPEFLTYFQNEAQLEKSRLLSDRFSAERPKGSFSTLEIQRTEQGDSAMYLCASSTERGLYNEQFFGPGTRLTVL.

The rearrangement joins TRBV6-6 to TRBJ2-7; D remains unclear. The CDR3 sequence is 12 residues long. Germline CDR1 MNHNY, CDR2 SVGAGI (reference sequence). V lost 6 bases and J 2 bases, leaving 8 bases between the germline ends. CDR3 nucleotide sequence: TGTGCCAGCAGCCCGGGTGCCTACGAGCAGTACTTC. Translation: CASSPGAYEQYF.

The genes are TRBV6-5 and TRBJ1-2; D not certain. This CDR3 is built from 16 residues. The V and J ends lost 0 bases and 2 bases respectively, with 13 bases between them. The germline V gene encodes CDR1 MNHEY and CDR2 SVGAGI. This CDR3 reads CASSYSALTPNYGYTF. The CDR3 DNA follows: TGTGCCAGCAGTTACTCAGCGCTGACTCCCAACTATGGCTACACCTTC.

The V gene is TRBV5-5, the J gene TRBJ2-7; maybe TRBD2 (6 bases). V shed 0 bases and J shed 0 bases, with 10 bases lying between them. Germline CDR1 and CDR2: SGHKS and YYEKEE (reference sequence). The CDR3 has 15 amino acids. Written as DNA, the CDR3 is TGTGCCAGCAGCTTGGAGGGACTGAGCTCCTACGAGCAGTACTTC. This sequence encodes CASSLEGLSSYEQYF.

This clone has a handful of counts. V gene TRBV2 combines with J gene TRBJ2-3, with 12 bases lining up with TRBD2. There are 14 residues in the CDR3. Per the germline V gene, CDR1 is SNHLY and CDR2 is FYNNEI. Losses at the gene ends were 7 bases for V and 1 base for J; bases not matched to a gene: 0. For the CDR3, the DNA is TGTGCCAGCACTAGCGGGAGGGGCACAGATACGCAGTATTTT. It encodes CASTSGRGTDTQYF. The full variable domain, rest sourced from reference TRBV2 and TRBJ2-3, is EPEVTQTPSHQVTQMGQEVILRCVPISNHLYFYWYRQILGQKVEFLVSFYNNEISEKSEIFDDQFSVERPDGSNFTLKIRSTKLEDSAMYFCASTSGRGTDTQYFGPGTRLTVL.

V usage is TRBV4-3 and J usage is TRBJ2-7, with a tentative D call TRBD1 (6 bases). Per germline, CDR1 LGHNA and CDR2 YSLEER. Trimming took off 4 bases at V and 0 bases at J, with 10 bases between the two ends. The length of the CDR3 is 14 residues. CDR3 coding DNA: TGCGCCAGCAGCCCAACAGGGAGCTCCTACGAGCAGTACTTC. Translated: CASSPTGSSYEQYF.

The chain is built from TRBV30 and TRBJ1-1; D gene ambiguous. The CDR3 has 11 amino acids. Trimming removed 6 bases at V and 0 bases at J, with 5 bases between. CDR1 is GTSNPN, CDR2 SVGIG, per germline (reference sequence). DNA for the CDR3: TGTGCCTGCCACATGAACACTGAAGCTTTCTTT. This translates into CACHMNTEAFF.